This T cell receptor (beta chain) stems from a study of T cell clonotyping in hematopoietic cell transplantation. Points from the study as a whole: No sorting was done, leaving CD4 and CD8 contributions mixed. Few recipient clonotypes overlapped donors; over 97% were de novo at given depth.

The germline V gene has CDR1 LGHNA and CDR2 YNFKEQ. V shed 4 bases, J shed 6 bases, and the junction held 9 bases outside the gene matches. This CDR3 spans 15 amino acids. About this clone: Its antigen is undetermined.

TCRdb's table, derived via immunoSEQ multiplex PCR, lists solely in-frame clones and lacks some. The data show about 19,000 clones, with more than 60% seen just once and about 15% held by the top ten. The source is a man aged 55 to 70 in good health. Some clones in this sample may be carry-over from other donors' samples. The chain is built from TRBV4-2 and TRBJ2-1, with TRBD2 identical over 7 bases. Sequencing was done on a sample of peripheral blood mononuclear cells. The CDR3 loop reads CASSPQVGGPNEQFF. Written as DNA, the CDR3 is TGTGCCAGCAGCCCCCAGGTGGGAGGGCCCAATGAGCAGTTCTTC.